The source of this T cell receptor beta chain is a study of cytomegalovirus exposure and HLA in healthy donors. To note about this clone: The target antigen is unknown.

V was pared by 4 bases and J by 3 bases, with 11 bases between. Per the germline V gene, CDR1 is SGHRS and CDR2 is YFSETQ. The CDR3 extends over 13 amino acids. The PCR had 60 Vbeta and 13 Jbeta primers. The protocol was immunoSEQ multiplex PCR, while the TCRdb copy is restricted to in-frame clones and leaves out a portion. This table holds roughly 110,000 clones, around 73% found once. The study, taken as a whole, reports: When presence/absence was analysed, sequencing depth was taken to be roughly uniform across donors. Association with HLA alleles at 0.05 false discovery rate was found for about 17,000 TCR beta sequences in a later analysis. Looking again later, the authors saw that most CMV-associated TCR beta chains seemed HLA-restricted. Most TCR beta V segments were productive about 87% or about 30% of the time in an earlier analysis.

The chain uses TRBV5-1 and TRBJ2-7; D might be TRBD2 (6 bases). The sequence came from a man aged 25 to 40 in good health and CMV-seronegative. Sequenced: PBMCs. The CDR3 protein is CASSPEGFYEQYF. As DNA, the CDR3 is TGCGCCAGCAGCCCGGAGGGTTTCTACGAGCAGTACTTC.